This T cell receptor beta chain was sequenced during a study of PD-1 blockade in classical Hodgkin lymphoma. Study-level results: Significant TCR diversity gains by C4D1 occurred in CD4+ but not CD8+ cells. Complete responders possessed baseline diversity comparable to newly diagnosed patients. The authors excluded patients who started nivolumab under 1 year after ASCT.

All patients experienced relapse after autologous stem cell transplantation, and brentuximab vedotin exposure was variable. In the case of this clone: What it binds is unknown.

TCRdb's copy holds only in-frame clones and misses some; the assay was immunoSEQ multiplex PCR. The sample lists nearly 100,000 clones; roughly 84% were seen once. V shed 0 bases and J 6 bases; nucleotides not matched to a gene: 14. The CDR3 extends over 18 amino acids. The germline V gene has CDR1 SGHTA and CDR2 FQGTGA. The TCR originated in a human donor with classical Hodgkin lymphoma. The V gene is TRBV7-3, the J gene TRBJ2-5, with TRBD2 matching over 9 bases. The sample consisted of peripheral blood mononuclear cells (PBMCs), taken at baseline. CDR3 protein: CASSLTLGSGSLRKTQYF. In DNA, the CDR3 is TGTGCCAGCAGCTTAACGTTGGGTAGCGGGAGCCTTCGAAAGACCCAGTACTTC.